Listed below are T cell receptor beta chains from one sample, sequenced in a study of T cell responses to AZD1222 COVID-19 vaccine. The table came from immunoSEQ multiplex PCR; TCRdb's copy has only in-frame clones and leaves some out. The sample holds 100,000 or so clones, roughly 89% seen once. Sequencing was performed on peripheral blood, taken on day 0 of AZD1222 vaccination. The receptors derive from an adult in good health. Each CDR3 is given with its conserved first and last residue. The D gene is left open where the match is weak. The listing skips clone size in some rows; elsewhere it reads once, few, many or a size class.

v_call	j_call	d_call	clone_size	cdr3_nt	cdr3_aa
TRBV11-2	TRBJ2-2	TRBD1	-	TGTGCCAGCAGCTTAGAGGGACAGCTAGCCGGGGAGCTGTTTTTT	CASSLEGQLAGELFF
TRBV6-6	TRBJ1-1	-	-	TGTGCCAGCAGTAGTGCCGGGACATTCAACACTGAAGCTTTCTTT	CASSSAGTFNTEAFF
TRBV5-4	TRBJ1-6	-	-	TGTGCCAGCAGCTTGTTGAGGGATAATTCACCCCTCCACTTT	CASSLLRDNSPLHF
TRBV19	TRBJ2-5	-	-	TGTGCCAGTAGTCCCCGGGCCCAAGAGACCCAGTACTTC	CASSPRAQETQYF
TRBV5-1	TRBJ2-1	-	-	TGCGCCAGCAGCTTGGTCGTGGGGATTGAGCAGTTCTTC	CASSLVVGIEQFF
TRBV7-9	TRBJ1-1	-	-	TGTGCCAGCAGCCCGTTCCCCAGGGCTGAGAACACTGAAGCTTTCTTT	CASSPFPRAENTEAFF
TRBV7-2	TRBJ1-1	TRBD1	-	TGTGCCAGCAGCTCCCGGACAGGGGGCGTTGGCACTGAAGCTTTCTTT	CASSSRTGGVGTEAFF
TRBV6-2/TRBV6-3	TRBJ1-5	TRBD1	-	TGTGCCAGCAGTCGCCCCCCGGGACAGGGTGTTCAGCCCCAGCATTTT	CASSRPPGQGVQPQHF
TRBV15	TRBJ2-4	TRBD1	-	TGTGCCACCAGCAGAGCCCTGACAGGGGGGTACATTCAGTACTTC	CATSRALTGGYIQYF
TRBV9	TRBJ2-6	-	once	TGTGCCAGCAGGTATCCCAGAAGTTCTGGGGCCAACGTCCTGACTTTC	CASRYPRSSGANVLTF
TRBV10-3	TRBJ1-5	-	-	TGTGCCATCAGTGTGAATACCGATCAGCCCCAGCATTTT	CAISVNTDQPQHF
TRBV5-1	TRBJ2-1	-	-	TGCGCCAGCAGCTTGATGGGGGACACCTACAATGAGCAGTTCTTC	CASSLMGDTYNEQFF
TRBV5-1	TRBJ1-6	-	-	TGCGCCAGCAGCTTAGTGACGGAGAATTCACCCCTCCACTTT	CASSLVTENSPLHF
TRBV11-2	TRBJ2-1	-	-	TGTGCCAGCATCCTCGTCCCTGGGGAACATGAGCAGTTCTTC	CASILVPGEHEQFF
TRBV12-3/TRBV12-4	TRBJ1-1	-	-	TGTGCCAGCAGTTTTATCCAGAACACTGAAGCTTTCTTT	CASSFIQNTEAFF
TRBV2	TRBJ2-7	TRBD1	-	TGTGCCAGCAGTACTCAGACAGGGGGCTCGTACGAGCAGTACTTC	CASSTQTGGSYEQYF
TRBV19	TRBJ1-5	TRBD1	-	TGTGCCAGTAAGCCGGGACAGGCTCTCGGGCAGCCCCAGCATTTT	CASKPGQALGQPQHF
TRBV4-3	TRBJ1-2	-	once	TGCGCCAGCAGCCAAGATCTGGGGGGGCAAGGTATCTATGGCTACACCTTC	CASSQDLGGQGIYGYTF
TRBV15	TRBJ1-2	TRBD1	few	TGTGCCACCAGCAGCTGGGACAGGGGGCACGGTGGCTACACCTTC	CATSSWDRGHGGYTF
TRBV9	TRBJ2-6	-	few	TGTGCCAGCAGTTCCCGTAAGGGTGGGGCCAACGTCCTGACTTTC	CASSSRKGGANVLTF
TRBV19	TRBJ1-2	-	-	TGTGCCAGTAGTACCCCCCCCGGGACCTATGGCTACACCTTC	CASSTPPGTYGYTF
TRBV19	TRBJ2-2	TRBD1	-	TGTGCCAGTAACCTAGCAACAGGGGGCAACACCGGGGAGCTGTTTTTT	CASNLATGGNTGELFF
TRBV19	TRBJ2-1	-	-	TGTGCCAGTAGTATATGGGGGGGCAACTACAATGAGCAGTTCTTC	CASSIWGGNYNEQFF
TRBV25-1	TRBJ1-6	-	-	TGTGCCAGCAGTGGGGAGCGCCGGGGTCCGAATTCACCCCTCCACTTT	CASSGERRGPNSPLHF
TRBV7-8	TRBJ2-7	-	-	TGTGCCAGCAGCTCGACACCGGACTCCTACGAGCAGTACTTC	CASSSTPDSYEQYF
TRBV19	TRBJ1-5	TRBD1	-	TGTGCCAGTAGTATGGCCGGGACAGCGTATTTGGGCAATCAGCCCCAGCATTTT	CASSMAGTAYLGNQPQHF
TRBV28	TRBJ1-1	-	-	TGTGCCAGCATATACCAGAACACTGAAGCTTTCTTT	CASIYQNTEAFF
TRBV2	TRBJ1-2	-	few	TGTGCCAGCACCGTCGACGGACAGTTCTATGGCTACACCTTC	CASTVDGQFYGYTF
TRBV18	TRBJ2-7	TRBD1	-	TGTGCCAGCTCACCTGCTAAGACAGGGGGCCCCTACGAGCAGTACTTC	CASSPAKTGGPYEQYF
TRBV19	TRBJ1-5	TRBD1	-	TGTGCCAGTAGTAGGAGACAGGGGCCCGAGGGGCCCCAGCATTTT	CASSRRQGPEGPQHF
TRBV7-2	TRBJ1-1	TRBD1	-	TGTGCCAGCAGCTCCTCTGGACAGGGGAGGACTGAAGCTTTCTTT	CASSSSGQGRTEAFF
TRBV7-2	TRBJ1-1	-	-	TGTGCCAGCAGCTTAGTGGGGCGGGGGAACACTGAAGCTTTCTTT	CASSLVGRGNTEAFF
TRBV28	TRBJ2-1	TRBD1	-	TGTGCCAGCGAAGGACAGGGGGACTACAATGAGCAGTTCTTC	CASEGQGDYNEQFF
TRBV3-1/TRBV3-2	TRBJ1-4	TRBD1	-	TGTGCCAGCAGCAGACAGGGGGCTTTTGAAAAACTGTTTTTT	CASSRQGAFEKLFF
TRBV9	TRBJ2-3	-	-	TGTGCCAGCAGCGGGATTCTCGGAGATACGCAGTATTTT	CASSGILGDTQYF
TRBV5-1	TRBJ1-1	-	-	TGCGCCAGCAGCTTCCAGGACAGCACTGAAGCTTTCTTT	CASSFQDSTEAFF
TRBV4-1	TRBJ2-3	TRBD2	-	TGCGCCAGCAGCCAAGGGACTAGCGGGAGAGATACGCAGTATTTT	CASSQGTSGRDTQYF
TRBV6-5	TRBJ2-5	-	-	TGTGCCAGTCATTCGCGGACCCAGTACTTC	CASHSRTQYF
TRBV10-3	TRBJ2-2	TRBD2	-	TGTGCCATCAGTGTTACTCTAGCGGGGGGGCCCGACACCGGGGAGCTGTTTTTT	CAISVTLAGGPDTGELFF
TRBV18	TRBJ1-1	TRBD1	-	TGTGCCAGCTCAGGGGGGACAGCGAACACTGAAGCTTTCTTT	CASSGGTANTEAFF